A selection of T cell receptor beta chains follows, all from one sample in a study of cytomegalovirus exposure and HLA in healthy donors. Profiled with immunoSEQ multiplex PCR; TCRdb holds only in-frame clones, not every one. Of some 110,000 clones detected, over 60% appear once; the ten largest clones hold approximately 4.8%. The specimen sequenced was PBMCs. The receptor source for this set is a man in his fifties or sixties in good health and CMV-seropositive. The CDR3 runs from the conserved cysteine through the conserved F or W. D genes are given only for firm matches. Not all rows give a size; the values are once, few, many and, for expanded clones, a class.

V gene	clone size	J gene	D gene	CDR3 protein	CDR3 DNA
TRBV5-6	NA	TRBJ1-6	NA	CASSFFWQGTPPLHF	TGTGCCAGCAGCTTCTTCTGGCAGGGAACGCCACCCCTCCACTTT
TRBV11-2	NA	TRBJ1-2	NA	CASSLEHSNYGYTF	TGTGCCAGCAGCTTAGAGCACAGCAACTATGGCTACACCTTC
TRBV7-9	NA	TRBJ2-3	TRBD2	CASSLVASGRNTDTQYF	TGTGCCAGCAGCTTAGTGGCTAGCGGGAGAAACACAGATACGCAGTATTTT
TRBV2	NA	TRBJ2-6	NA	CASSPNSGANVLTF	TGTGCCAGCAGTCCAAACTCTGGGGCCAACGTCCTGACTTTC
TRBV6-6	few	TRBJ1-2	NA	CASSYSWEANYGYTF	TGTGCCAGCAGTTACTCCTGGGAGGCTAACTATGGCTACACCTTC
TRBV6-1	once	TRBJ1-5	TRBD1	CASITAPGGNQPQHF	TGTGCCAGCATTACCGCTCCAGGGGGGAATCAGCCCCAGCATTTT
TRBV27	NA	TRBJ1-5	NA	CASSLMGRGVEPQHF	TGTGCCAGCAGTTTAATGGGGCGGGGAGTGGAGCCCCAGCATTTT
TRBV6-1	NA	TRBJ1-6	NA	CASSAFEGDSPLHF	TGTGCCAGCAGTGCGTTTGAGGGGGATTCACCCCTCCACTTT
TRBV4-2	NA	TRBJ2-1	TRBD2	CASSQDPAGGGEEQFF	TGTGCCAGCAGCCAAGATCCTGCGGGGGGCGGGGAGGAGCAGTTCTTC
TRBV5-1	NA	TRBJ2-7	NA	CASGTTSTYEQYF	TGCGCCAGCGGAACGACATCCACCTACGAGCAGTACTTC
TRBV5-4	NA	TRBJ1-3	NA	CASSLGGQGGNTIYF	TGTGCCAGCAGCTTAGGCGGCCAGGGAGGTAACACCATATATTTT
TRBV28	NA	TRBJ2-3	NA	CASGEGDTQYF	TGTGCCAGCGGAGAGGGAGATACGCAGTATTTT
TRBV2	NA	TRBJ2-7	NA	CASSPPGAYEQYF	TGTGCCAGCAGCCCCCCGGGGGCCTACGAGCAGTACTTC
TRBV5-1	NA	TRBJ2-1	TRBD1	CASSPGQGNEQFF	TGCGCCAGCAGCCCGGGACAGGGGAATGAGCAGTTCTTC
TRBV7-2	NA	TRBJ2-7	NA	CASIHLQGGYEQYF	TGTGCCAGCATCCACCTCCAGGGGGGCTACGAGCAGTACTTC
TRBV27	NA	TRBJ1-1	NA	CASSFSGDTEAFF	TGTGCCAGCAGTTTTTCAGGGGACACTGAAGCTTTCTTT
TRBV7-9	NA	TRBJ2-5	NA	CASSSPQSVRETQYF	TGTGCCAGCAGCTCACCCCAGAGCGTTCGGGAGACCCAGTACTTC
TRBV5-8	NA	TRBJ2-5	TRBD2	CASSLIRDYLGDTQYF	TGTGCCAGCAGCCTAATCCGGGACTACCTCGGGGATACCCAGTACTTC
TRBV7-9	few	TRBJ2-7	NA	CASSLEGGSSYEQYF	TGTGCCAGCAGCTTAGAAGGAGGGAGCTCCTACGAGCAGTACTTC
TRBV21-1	NA	TRBJ1-6	NA	CASSASGQGTNSPLHF	TGTGCCAGCAGCGCCTCGGGACAGGGTACGAATTCACCCCTCCACTTT
TRBV6-1	NA	TRBJ1-5	NA	CAKYREGDQPQHF	TGTGCCAAATACAGGGAAGGGGATCAGCCCCAGCATTTT
TRBV28	NA	TRBJ2-2	NA	CASRLLTGELFF	TGTGCCAGCAGGCTACTCACCGGGGAGCTGTTTTTT
TRBV27	NA	TRBJ2-3	NA	CASSLRPGTDTQYF	TGTGCCAGCAGTTTACGACCGGGGACAGATACGCAGTATTTT
TRBV19	NA	TRBJ2-1	NA	CASSNRAGNNEQFF	TGTGCCAGTAGTAATCGGGCAGGGAACAATGAGCAGTTCTTC
TRBV11-2	NA	TRBJ1-1	NA	CASSSSSPEAFF	TGTGCCAGCAGCTCTTCTTCCCCTGAAGCTTTCTTT
TRBV5-6	once	TRBJ2-3	TRBD1	CASSLGGDKDTQYF	TGTGCCAGCAGCTTAGGGGGCGACAAAGATACGCAGTATTTT
TRBV2	NA	TRBJ2-3	TRBD2	CASSPRPLAVSTDTQYF	TGTGCCAGCAGCCCCCGACCCCTAGCGGTCAGCACAGATACGCAGTATTTT
TRBV6-1	NA	TRBJ2-7	NA	CASRPSGGTDEQYF	TGTGCCAGCCGCCCGTCGGGGGGCACGGACGAGCAGTACTTC
TRBV5-6	few	TRBJ2-3	TRBD2	CASSSRGGDTQYF	TGTGCCAGCAGCTCCCGGGGGGGAGATACGCAGTATTTT
TRBV4-1	NA	TRBJ1-6	NA	CASSQVDTSNSPLHF	TGCGCCAGCAGCCAAGTCGATACTTCCAACTCACCCCTCCACTTT
TRBV5-1	NA	TRBJ1-1	NA	CASSLGENRATEAFF	TGCGCCAGCAGCTTGGGGGAGAACAGGGCTACTGAAGCTTTCTTT
TRBV5-4	NA	TRBJ2-5	NA	CASSTQGNVGETQYF	TGTGCCAGCAGTACTCAGGGGAACGTGGGAGAGACCCAGTACTTC
TRBV11-3	NA	TRBJ2-1	NA	CASSLLGENEQFF	TGTGCCAGCAGCCTTTTAGGAGAGAATGAGCAGTTCTTC
TRBV19	few	TRBJ1-2	NA	CASMVPGTSSGYTF	TGTGCCAGTATGGTTCCAGGGACAAGTTCTGGCTACACCTTC
TRBV28	NA	TRBJ1-2	TRBD1	CASSLGQGVWGYGYTF	TGTGCCAGCAGTTTGGGGCAGGGGGTATGGGGCTATGGCTACACCTTC
TRBV6-5	NA	TRBJ2-7	NA	CASRPGTWTYEQYF	TGTGCCAGCAGACCCGGGACATGGACCTACGAGCAGTACTTC
TRBV5-4	NA	TRBJ2-5	NA	CASSPGGFSAFQETQYF	TGTGCCAGCAGCCCGGGTGGCTTTAGCGCGTTCCAAGAGACCCAGTACTTC
TRBV5-1	NA	TRBJ1-2	TRBD1	CASSSVTGDYGYTF	TGCGCCAGCAGCAGTGTAACAGGGGACTATGGCTACACCTTC
TRBV28	NA	TRBJ1-5	NA	CASSSLKTGSNQPQHF	TGTGCCAGCAGTTCGCTCAAAACAGGTAGCAATCAGCCCCAGCATTTT